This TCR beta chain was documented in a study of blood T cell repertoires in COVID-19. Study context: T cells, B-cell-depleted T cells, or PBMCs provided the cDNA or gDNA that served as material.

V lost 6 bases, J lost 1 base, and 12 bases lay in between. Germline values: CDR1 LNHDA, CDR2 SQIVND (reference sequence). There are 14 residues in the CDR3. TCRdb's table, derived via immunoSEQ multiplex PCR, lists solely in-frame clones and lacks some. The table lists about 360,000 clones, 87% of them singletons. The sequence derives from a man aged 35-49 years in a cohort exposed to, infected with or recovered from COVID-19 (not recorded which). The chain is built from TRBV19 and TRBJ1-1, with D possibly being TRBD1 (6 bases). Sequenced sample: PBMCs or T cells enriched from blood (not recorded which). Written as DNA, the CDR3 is TGTGCCAGTAGCAGGGGATGGGGGAACACTGAAGCTTTCTTT. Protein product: CASSRGWGNTEAFF.